These T cell receptor beta chains were read from a single sample in a study of cytomegalovirus exposure and HLA in healthy donors. Sequencing used immunoSEQ multiplex PCR; TCRdb keeps in-frame clones, though not all of them. The sample lists approximately 150,000 clones, roughly four fifths occurring once. The source material was PBMCs. These TCRs come from a man aged 45-65 years in good health and CMV-seropositive. The CDR3 runs from the conserved cysteine through the conserved F or W. A D gene is named only where the DNA matches it firmly. The size field is filled for only some rows; it gives once, few, many or a size class.

d_gene: .
abundance: .
j_gene: TRBJ2-7
v_gene: TRBV27
CDR3nt: TGTGCCAGCAGTTCCACTAGGAGGTCCTACGAGCAGTACTTC
CDR3aa: CASSSTRRSYEQYF

d_gene: .
abundance: .
j_gene: TRBJ1-5
v_gene: TRBV6-5
CDR3nt: TGTGCCAGCAGAACAGGGCTCGGCAATCAGCCCCAGCATTTT
CDR3aa: CASRTGLGNQPQHF

d_gene: .
abundance: .
j_gene: TRBJ1-3
v_gene: TRBV21-1
CDR3nt: TGTGCCAGCCGGGGAGGGGGGCAGTGGAGCTCTGGAAACACCATATATTTT
CDR3aa: CASRGGGQWSSGNTIYF

d_gene: .
abundance: .
j_gene: TRBJ1-1
v_gene: TRBV12-5
CDR3nt: TGTGCTAGTGGTTCATCAGGGAACACTGAAGCTTTCTTT
CDR3aa: CASGSSGNTEAFF

d_gene: TRBD2
abundance: .
j_gene: TRBJ2-2
v_gene: TRBV6-5
CDR3nt: TGTGCCAGCAGTAGGACTAGCGGGTACACCGGGGAGCTGTTTTTT
CDR3aa: CASSRTSGYTGELFF

d_gene: .
abundance: .
j_gene: TRBJ1-1
v_gene: TRBV28
CDR3nt: TGTGCCAGCACCCTCCCGCGGGTTCCCACTGAAGCTTTCTTT
CDR3aa: CASTLPRVPTEAFF

d_gene: .
abundance: .
j_gene: TRBJ1-2
v_gene: TRBV5-6
CDR3nt: TGTGCCAGCACCCCCGGCGGGTTAGGCTACACCTTC
CDR3aa: CASTPGGLGYTF

d_gene: TRBD2
abundance: few
j_gene: TRBJ2-3
v_gene: TRBV2
CDR3nt: TGTGCCAGCAGTGAATTTGGACTAGCGGGTGGGGATACGCAGTATTTT
CDR3aa: CASSEFGLAGGDTQYF

d_gene: .
abundance: .
j_gene: TRBJ2-7
v_gene: TRBV7-7
CDR3nt: TGTGCTAGCAGCTTAGGTCTAGGCGACTACGAGCAGTACTTC
CDR3aa: CASSLGLGDYEQYF

d_gene: TRBD1
abundance: .
j_gene: TRBJ2-5
v_gene: TRBV7-6
CDR3nt: TGTGCCAGCAGCTCGGACAGGGGGGGAAAGGAGACCCAGTACTTC
CDR3aa: CASSSDRGGKETQYF

d_gene: .
abundance: .
j_gene: TRBJ2-6
v_gene: TRBV2
CDR3nt: TGTGCCAGCAGTGAATTACACTCTGGGGCCAACGTCCTGACTTTC
CDR3aa: CASSELHSGANVLTF